What follows describes a single T cell receptor beta chain. Clones were read by immunoSEQ multiplex PCR, and TCRdb kept only the in-frame ones, dropping some. Among hundreds of thousands of clones listed, about 89% were seen once. This sample was included in a study of Ad26.COV2.S vaccination and SARS-CoV-2 variants. About the research overall: Intramuscular Ad26.COV2.S at 5x10^10 or 1x10^11 viral particles.

The treatment is: approximately 18 received Ad26.COV2.S at low or high dose, single or two shots; roughly 5 received placebo; per-sample allocation not given. The samples were gathered on day 63 after the first injection of vaccine or placebo. The sequence was collected from a person between 18 and 65 years old who received the Ad26.COV2.S COVID-19 vaccine or a placebo. The specimen was peripheral blood, collected in a trial of Ad26.COV2.S vaccine versus placebo.

Here the CDR3 DNA reads TGCGCCAGCAGCCGATCAAACAATGAGCAGTTCTTC. This encodes CASSRSNNEQFF. V and J are TRBV5-1 and TRBJ2-1; D uncertain. This CDR3 is 12 amino acids long. Germline lookup yields CDR1 SGHRS and CDR2 YFSETQ. The V end was cut by 4 bases, the J end by 5 bases, with 7 bases between.